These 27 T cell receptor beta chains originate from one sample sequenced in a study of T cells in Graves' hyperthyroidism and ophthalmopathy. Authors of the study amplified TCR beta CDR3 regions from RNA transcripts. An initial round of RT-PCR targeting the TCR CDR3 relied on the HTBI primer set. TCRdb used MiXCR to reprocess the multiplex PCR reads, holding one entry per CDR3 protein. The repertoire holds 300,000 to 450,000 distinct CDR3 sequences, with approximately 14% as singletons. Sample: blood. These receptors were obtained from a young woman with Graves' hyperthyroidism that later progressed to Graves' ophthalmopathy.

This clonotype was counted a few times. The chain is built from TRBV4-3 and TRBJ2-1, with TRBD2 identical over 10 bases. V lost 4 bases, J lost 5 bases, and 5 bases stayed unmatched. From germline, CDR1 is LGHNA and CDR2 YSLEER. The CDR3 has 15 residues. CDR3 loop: CASSPRTSGHNEQFF. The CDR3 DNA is TGCGCCAGCAGCCCACGGACTAGCGGACACAATGAGCAGTTCTTC.

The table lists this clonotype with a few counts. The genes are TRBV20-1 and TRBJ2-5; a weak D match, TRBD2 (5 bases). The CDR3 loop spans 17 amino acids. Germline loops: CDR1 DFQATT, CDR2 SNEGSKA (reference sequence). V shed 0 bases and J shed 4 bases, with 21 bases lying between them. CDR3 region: CSARDLLLRDGGETQYF. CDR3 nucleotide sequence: TGCAGTGCTAGAGACCTATTATTACGAGACGGAGGAGAGACCCAGTACTTC.

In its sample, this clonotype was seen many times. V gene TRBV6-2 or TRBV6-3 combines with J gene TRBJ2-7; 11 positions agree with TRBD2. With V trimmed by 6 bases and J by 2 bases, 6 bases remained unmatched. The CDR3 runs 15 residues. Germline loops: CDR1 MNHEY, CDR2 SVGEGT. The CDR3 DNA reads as TGTGCCAGCAGACCCAGTAGCGGGAGGGCCTACGAGCAGTACTTC. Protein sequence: CASRPSSGRAYEQYF.

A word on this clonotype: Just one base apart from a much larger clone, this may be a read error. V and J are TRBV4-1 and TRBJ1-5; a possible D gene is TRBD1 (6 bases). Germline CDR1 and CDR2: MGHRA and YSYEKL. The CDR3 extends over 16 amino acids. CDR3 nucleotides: TGCGCCAGCAGCCAAGGTGGGGGCGGCGGCAATCAGCCCCTGCATTTT. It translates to CASSQGGGGGNQPLHF.

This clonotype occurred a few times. The CDR3 region is CASSLGWTEAFF. The CDR3 nucleotides are TGTGCCAGCAGCTTGGGTTGGACTGAAGCTTTCTTT. V gene TRBV5-6 combines with J gene TRBJ1-1, with D unclear. Germline V CDR1 and CDR2: SGHDT, YYEEEE. CDR3 length: 12 amino acids. V gave up 0 bases and J gave up 5 bases, with 5 bases separating them.

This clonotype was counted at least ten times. The CDR3 loop reads CASSATGLAGGRDNEQFF. CDR3 in DNA: TGCGCCAGCAGCGCAACGGGACTAGCGGGAGGGAGGGACAATGAGCAGTTCTTC. V usage is TRBV5-1 and J usage is TRBJ2-1; TRBD2 aligns across 16 bases. With V trimmed by 4 bases and J by 5 bases, 9 bases remained unmatched. Germline loops: CDR1 SGHRS, CDR2 YFSETQ. The CDR3 runs to 18 residues.

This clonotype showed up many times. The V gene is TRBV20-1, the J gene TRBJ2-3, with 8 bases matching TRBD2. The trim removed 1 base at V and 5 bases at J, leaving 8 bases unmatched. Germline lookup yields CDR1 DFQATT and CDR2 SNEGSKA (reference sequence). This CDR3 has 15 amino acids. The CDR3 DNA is TGCAGTGCTAGAGTTCCCGGGGGGGGCAGAGATACGCAGTATTTT. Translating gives CSARVPGGGRDTQYF.

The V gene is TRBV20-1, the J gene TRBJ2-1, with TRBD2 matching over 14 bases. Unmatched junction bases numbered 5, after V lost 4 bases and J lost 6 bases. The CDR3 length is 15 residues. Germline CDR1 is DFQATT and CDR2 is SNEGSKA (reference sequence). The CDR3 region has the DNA TGCAGTGCTACTACCGGGACTAGCGGGAGCAATGAGCAGTTCTTC. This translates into CSATTGTSGSNEQFF.

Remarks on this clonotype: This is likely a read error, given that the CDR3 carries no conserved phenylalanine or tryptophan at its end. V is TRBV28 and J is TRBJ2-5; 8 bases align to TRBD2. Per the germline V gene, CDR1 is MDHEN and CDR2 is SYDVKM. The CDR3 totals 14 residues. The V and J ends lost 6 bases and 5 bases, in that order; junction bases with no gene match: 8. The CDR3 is CASSRAGELETQYL. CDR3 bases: TGTGCCAGCAGCCGAGCGGGAGAGTTGGAGACCCAGTACCTC.

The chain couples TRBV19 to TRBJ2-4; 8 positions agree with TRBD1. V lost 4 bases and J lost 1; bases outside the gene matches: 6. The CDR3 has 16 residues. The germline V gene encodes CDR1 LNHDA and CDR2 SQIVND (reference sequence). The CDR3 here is CASSRNRGSAKNIQYF. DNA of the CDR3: TGTGCCAGTAGTAGAAACAGGGGGTCGGCCAAAAACATTCAGTACTTC.

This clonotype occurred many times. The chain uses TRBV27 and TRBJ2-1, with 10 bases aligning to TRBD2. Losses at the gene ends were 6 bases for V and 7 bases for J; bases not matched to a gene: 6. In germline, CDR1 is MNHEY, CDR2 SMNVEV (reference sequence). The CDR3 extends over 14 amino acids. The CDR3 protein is CASSIGLAANEQFF. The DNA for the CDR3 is TGTGCCAGCAGCATTGGACTAGCGGCGAATGAGCAGTTCTTC.

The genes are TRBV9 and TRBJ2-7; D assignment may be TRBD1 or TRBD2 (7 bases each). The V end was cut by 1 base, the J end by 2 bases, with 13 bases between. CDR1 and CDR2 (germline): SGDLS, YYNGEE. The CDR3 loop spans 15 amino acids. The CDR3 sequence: CASSVMAGGAYEQYF. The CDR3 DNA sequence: TGTGCCAGCAGCGTAATGGCAGGGGGGGCCTACGAGCAGTACTTC.

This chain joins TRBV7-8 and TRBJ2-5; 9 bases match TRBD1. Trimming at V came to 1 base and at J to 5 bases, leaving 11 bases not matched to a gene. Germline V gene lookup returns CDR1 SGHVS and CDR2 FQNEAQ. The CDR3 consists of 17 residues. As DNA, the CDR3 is TGTGCCAGCAGCTTAGGCTTCCCCGGGACAGGGACGGAGACCCAGTACTTC. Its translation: CASSLGFPGTGTETQYF.

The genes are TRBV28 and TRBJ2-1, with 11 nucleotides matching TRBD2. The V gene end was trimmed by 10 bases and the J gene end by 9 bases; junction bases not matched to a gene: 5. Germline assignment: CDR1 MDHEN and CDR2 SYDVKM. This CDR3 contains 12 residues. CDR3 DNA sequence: TGTGCCATTACTAGCGGGAGCATTGAGCAGTTCTTC. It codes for CAITSGSIEQFF.

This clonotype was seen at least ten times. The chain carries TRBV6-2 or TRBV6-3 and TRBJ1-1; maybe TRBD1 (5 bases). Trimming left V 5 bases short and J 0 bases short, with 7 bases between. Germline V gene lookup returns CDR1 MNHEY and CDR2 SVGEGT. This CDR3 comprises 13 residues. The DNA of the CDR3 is TGTGCCAGCAGTCACAGGATGAACACTGAAGCTTTCTTT. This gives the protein CASSHRMNTEAFF.

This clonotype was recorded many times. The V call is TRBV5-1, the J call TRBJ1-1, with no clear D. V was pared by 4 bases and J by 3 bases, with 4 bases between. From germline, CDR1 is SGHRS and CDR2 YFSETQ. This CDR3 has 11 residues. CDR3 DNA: TGCGCCAGCAGCGCGGACACTGAAGCTTTCTTT. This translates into CASSADTEAFF.

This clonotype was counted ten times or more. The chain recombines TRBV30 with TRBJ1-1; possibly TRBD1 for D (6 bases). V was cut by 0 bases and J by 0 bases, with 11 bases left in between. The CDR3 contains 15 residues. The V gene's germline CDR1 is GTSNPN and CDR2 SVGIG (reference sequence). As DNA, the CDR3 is TGTGCCTGGAGTGTACTCGGGGGCCTGAACACTGAAGCTTTCTTT. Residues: CAWSVLGGLNTEAFF. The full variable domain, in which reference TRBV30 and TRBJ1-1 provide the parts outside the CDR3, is SQTIHQWPATLVQPVGSPLSLECTVEGTSNPNLYWYRQAAGRGLQLLFYSVGIGQISSEVPQNLSASRPQDRQFILSSKKLLLSDSGFYLCAWSVLGGLNTEAFFGQGTRLTVV.

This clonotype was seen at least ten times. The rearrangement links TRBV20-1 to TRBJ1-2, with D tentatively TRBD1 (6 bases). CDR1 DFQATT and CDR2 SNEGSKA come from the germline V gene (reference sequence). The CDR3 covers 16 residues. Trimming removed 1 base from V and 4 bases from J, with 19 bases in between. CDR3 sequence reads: CSARVRGDGRGYGYTF. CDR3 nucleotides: TGCAGTGCTAGAGTTCGGGGGGACGGCAGGGGCTATGGCTACACCTTC.

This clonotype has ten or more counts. CDR3 nucleotides: TGTGCCAGCAGTGCTCCCGGGACAAGGAATGGCTACACCTTC. Its translation is CASSAPGTRNGYTF. This chain connects TRBV2 to TRBJ1-2; D is possibly TRBD1 (6 bases). Trimming left V 4 bases short and J 6 bases short, with 15 bases between. From germline, CDR1 is SNHLY and CDR2 FYNNEI. This CDR3 region has 14 residues. The complete variable domain, with remaining parts taken from reference TRBV2 and TRBJ1-2, reads EPEVTQTPSHQVTQMGQEVILRCVPISNHLYFYWYRQILGQKVEFLVSFYNNEISEKSEIFDDQFSVERPDGSNFTLKIRSTKLEDSAMYFCASSAPGTRNGYTFGSGTRLTVV.

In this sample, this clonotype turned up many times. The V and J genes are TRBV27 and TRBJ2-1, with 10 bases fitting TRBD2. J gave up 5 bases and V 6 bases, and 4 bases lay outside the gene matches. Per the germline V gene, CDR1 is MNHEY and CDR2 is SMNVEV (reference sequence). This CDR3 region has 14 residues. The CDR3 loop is CASSFSGRNNEQFF. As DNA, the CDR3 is TGTGCCAGCAGCTTTAGCGGGAGGAACAATGAGCAGTTCTTC.

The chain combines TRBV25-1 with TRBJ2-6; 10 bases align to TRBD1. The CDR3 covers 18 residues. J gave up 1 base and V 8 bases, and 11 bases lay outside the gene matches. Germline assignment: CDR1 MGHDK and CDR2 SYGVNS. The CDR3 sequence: CASGDGTGALSGANVLTF. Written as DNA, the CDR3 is TGTGCCAGCGGGGACGGGACAGGGGCGCTTTCTGGGGCCAACGTCCTGACTTTC.

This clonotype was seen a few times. The CDR3 loop reads CATSSPGRREYEQYF. CDR3 nucleotides: TGTGCCACCAGCAGCCCCGGAAGAAGGGAATACGAGCAGTACTTC. The chain has TRBV15 and TRBJ2-7; D uncertain. The CDR3 length is 15 residues. Trimming stripped 3 bases from V and 4 bases from J, with 16 bases between. Germline V gene data show CDR1 as LNHNV and CDR2 as YYDKDF (reference sequence).

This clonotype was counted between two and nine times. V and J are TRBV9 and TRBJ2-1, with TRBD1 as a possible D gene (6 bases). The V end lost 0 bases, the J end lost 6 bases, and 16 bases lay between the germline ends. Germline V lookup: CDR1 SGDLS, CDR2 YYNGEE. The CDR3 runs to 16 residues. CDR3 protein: CASSVDRDNTLNEQFF. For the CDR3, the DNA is TGTGCCAGCAGCGTAGACCGGGACAATACTCTCAATGAGCAGTTCTTC. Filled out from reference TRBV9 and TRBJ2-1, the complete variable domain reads DSGVTQTPKHLITATGQRVTLRCSPRSGDLSVYWYQQSLDQGLQFLIQYYNGEERAKGNILERFSAQQFPDLHSELNLSSLELGDSALYFCASSVDRDNTLNEQFFGPGTRLTVL.

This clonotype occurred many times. The chain's CDR3 is CASSHTSGGGPYEQYF. The CDR3 coding sequence is TGTGCCAGCAGCCACACTAGCGGGGGGGGCCCATACGAGCAGTACTTC. This chain uses TRBV7-2 with TRBJ2-7; 13 bases agree with TRBD2. Unmatched junction bases numbered 8, after V lost 5 bases and J lost 4 bases. The CDR3 sequence is 16 residues long. Germline lookup yields CDR1 SGHTA and CDR2 FQGNSA.

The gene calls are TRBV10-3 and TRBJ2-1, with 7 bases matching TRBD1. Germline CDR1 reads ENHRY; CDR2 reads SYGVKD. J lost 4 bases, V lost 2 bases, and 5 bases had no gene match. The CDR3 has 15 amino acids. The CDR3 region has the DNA TGTGCCATCAGTGAGGCCGGGACAGTTTACAATGAGCAGTTCTTC. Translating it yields CAISEAGTVYNEQFF.

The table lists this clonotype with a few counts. The CDR3 is CASSDGLATDTQYF. The CDR3, as DNA: TGTGCCAGCAGTGACGGACTAGCCACAGATACGCAGTATTTT. V gene TRBV6-4 combines with J gene TRBJ2-3; 8 bases agree with TRBD2. Germline V lookup: CDR1 MRHNA, CDR2 SNTAGT. The length of the CDR3 is 14 residues. V was clipped by 2 bases and J by 2 bases; unmatched bases: 0.

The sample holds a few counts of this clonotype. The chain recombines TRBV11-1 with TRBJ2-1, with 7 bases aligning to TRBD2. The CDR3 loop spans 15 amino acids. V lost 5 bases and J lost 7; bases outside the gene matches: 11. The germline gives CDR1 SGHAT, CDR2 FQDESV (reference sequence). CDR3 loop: CASSHLADSRNEQFF. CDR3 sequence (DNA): TGTGCCAGCAGCCACCTAGCGGACTCACGGAATGAGCAGTTCTTC.